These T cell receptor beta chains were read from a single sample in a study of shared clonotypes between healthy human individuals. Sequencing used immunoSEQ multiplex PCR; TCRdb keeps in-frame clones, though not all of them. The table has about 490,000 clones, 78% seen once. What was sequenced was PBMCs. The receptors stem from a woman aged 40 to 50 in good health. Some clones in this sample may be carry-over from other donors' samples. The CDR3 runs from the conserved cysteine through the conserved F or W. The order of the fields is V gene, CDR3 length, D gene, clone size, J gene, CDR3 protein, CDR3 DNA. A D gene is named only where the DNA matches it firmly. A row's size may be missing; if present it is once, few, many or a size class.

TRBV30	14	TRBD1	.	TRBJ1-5	CAWSVQGSNQPQHF	TGTGCCTGGAGTGTACAGGGGAGCAATCAGCCCCAGCATTTT
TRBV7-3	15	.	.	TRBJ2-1	CASSLRLDWRNEQFF	TGTGCCAGCAGCCTTCGACTAGATTGGAGAAATGAGCAGTTCTTC
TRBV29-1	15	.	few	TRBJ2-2	CSVRETAVSTGELFF	TGCAGCGTTAGAGAGACTGCCGTCAGCACCGGGGAGCTGTTTTTT
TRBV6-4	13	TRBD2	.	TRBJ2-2	CASRSSGAGELFF	TGTGCCAGCAGAAGTAGCGGGGCCGGGGAGCTGTTTTTT
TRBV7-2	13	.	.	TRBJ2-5	CASSRLVQETQYF	TGTGCCAGCAGCCGACTAGTTCAAGAGACCCAGTACTTC
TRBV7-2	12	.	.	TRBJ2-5	CASSLVGETQYF	TGTGCCAGCAGCTTAGTCGGAGAGACCCAGTACTTC
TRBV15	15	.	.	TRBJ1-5	CATSRDVGGREPQHF	TGTGCCACCAGCAGAGATGTCGGGGGGCGGGAGCCCCAGCATTTT
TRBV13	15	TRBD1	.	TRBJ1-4	CASSTGDRANEKLFF	TGTGCCAGCAGTACAGGGGATAGAGCTAATGAAAAACTGTTTTTT
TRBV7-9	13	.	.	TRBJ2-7	CASSLGGVGEQYF	TGTGCCAGCAGCCTTGGGGGAGTTGGGGAGCAGTACTTC
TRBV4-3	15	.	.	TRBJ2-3	CASSQKGQNRDTQYF	TGCGCCAGCAGCCAAAAAGGACAGAATCGGGATACGCAGTATTTT
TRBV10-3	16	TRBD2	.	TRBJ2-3	CAISATSGAGRDTQYF	TGTGCCATCAGCGCGACTAGCGGGGCGGGGCGGGATACGCAGTATTTT
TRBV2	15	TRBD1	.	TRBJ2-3	CASTPDRASTDTQYF	TGTGCCAGCACCCCGGACAGGGCTAGCACAGATACGCAGTATTTT
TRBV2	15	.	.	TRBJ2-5	CASSYARLGPETQYF	TGTGCCAGCAGCTACGCCAGACTGGGGCCCGAGACCCAGTACTTC
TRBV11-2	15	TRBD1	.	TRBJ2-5	CASSSGQGTQETQYF	TGTGCCAGCAGCTCGGGACAGGGAACCCAAGAGACCCAGTACTTC
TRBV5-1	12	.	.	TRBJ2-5	CASSLFAGGGDF	TGCGCCAGCAGCTTGTTTGCCGGAGGGGGGGACTTC
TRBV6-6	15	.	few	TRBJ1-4	CASSPPLAANEKLFF	TGTGCCAGCAGCCCGCCTCTGGCTGCTAATGAAAAACTGTTTTTT
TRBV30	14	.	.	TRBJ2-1	CAWSGDGKNNEQFF	TGTGCCTGGAGTGGGGACGGGAAAAACAATGAGCAGTTCTTC
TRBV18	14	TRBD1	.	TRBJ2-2	CASSRQGAGGELFF	TGTGCCAGCTCACGACAGGGGGCTGGCGGGGAGCTGTTTTTT
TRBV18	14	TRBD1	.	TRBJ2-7	CASSPTGVDYEQYF	TGTGCCAGCTCACCTACAGGGGTCGACTACGAGCAGTACTTC
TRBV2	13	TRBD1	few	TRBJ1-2	CASSEDRDAGYTF	TGTGCCAGCAGTGAGGACAGGGATGCGGGCTACACCTTC
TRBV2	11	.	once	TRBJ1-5	CASGYNQPQHF	TGTGCCAGCGGGTATAATCAGCCCCAGCATTTT
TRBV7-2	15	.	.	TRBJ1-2	CASSAGALGNYGYTF	TGTGCCAGCAGCGCCGGGGCCCTTGGAAACTATGGCTACACCTTC
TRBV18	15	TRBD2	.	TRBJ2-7	CASSPRTSGLREQYF	TGTGCCAGCTCACCACGGACTAGCGGGCTTCGGGAGCAGTACTTC
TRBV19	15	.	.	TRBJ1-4	CASSMMSRTNEKLFF	TGTGCCAGTAGTATGATGAGTAGAACTAATGAAAAACTGTTTTTT
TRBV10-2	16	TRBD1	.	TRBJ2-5	CASSALPPQGEETQYF	TGCGCCAGCAGCGCCCTACCCCCACAGGGGGAGGAGACCCAGTACTTC
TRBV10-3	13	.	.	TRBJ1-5	CAISYQGNQPQHF	TGTGCCATCAGTTACCAGGGAAATCAGCCCCAGCATTTT
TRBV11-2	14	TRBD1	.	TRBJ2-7	CASSLGQGLYEQYF	TGTGCCAGCAGCCTAGGACAGGGTCTCTACGAGCAGTACTTC
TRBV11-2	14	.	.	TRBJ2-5	CASSPRGALGTQYF	TGTGCCAGCAGCCCTCGGGGTGCCCTGGGGACCCAGTACTTC
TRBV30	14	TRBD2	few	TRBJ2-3	CAWTRAGGGDTQYF	TGTGCCTGGACCCGAGCGGGAGGTGGTGATACGCAGTATTTT
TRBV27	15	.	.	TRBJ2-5	CASSTAGLGGKTQYF	TGTGCCAGCAGTACCGCTGGGTTGGGTGGAAAGACCCAGTACTTC
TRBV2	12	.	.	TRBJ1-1	CASRRENTEAFF	TGTGCCAGCAGGAGGGAGAACACTGAAGCTTTCTTT
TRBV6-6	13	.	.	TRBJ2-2	CASQKRGSGELFF	TGTGCCTCCCAAAAGAGGGGGTCCGGGGAGCTGTTTTTT
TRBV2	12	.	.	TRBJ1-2	CASSEALLHSTF	TGTGCCAGCAGTGAAGCGCTTTTGCATAGCACCTTC
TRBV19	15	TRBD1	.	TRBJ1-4	CASSRPGQGSWKLFF	TGTGCCAGTAGCAGACCGGGACAGGGCTCGTGGAAACTGTTTTTT
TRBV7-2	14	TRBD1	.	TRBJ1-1	CASSWTGGLTEAFF	TGTGCCAGCAGCTGGACAGGGGGCCTCACTGAAGCTTTCTTT
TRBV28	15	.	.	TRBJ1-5	CASSSPSRGSIPQHF	TGTGCCAGCAGTTCCCCGAGCAGGGGAAGTATACCCCAGCATTTT
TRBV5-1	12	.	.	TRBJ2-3	CASSLVGDTQYF	TGCGCCAGCAGCTTGGTTGGAGATACGCAGTATTTT
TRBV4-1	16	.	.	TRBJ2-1	CASSQVYTGGYNEQFF	TGCGCCAGCAGCCAAGTATACACCGGGGGTTACAATGAGCAGTTCTTC
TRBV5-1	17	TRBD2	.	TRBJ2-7	CASRLSRGASGSYEQYF	TGCGCCAGCAGATTGTCGAGGGGGGCTAGCGGGAGTTACGAGCAGTACTTC
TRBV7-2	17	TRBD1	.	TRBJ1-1	CASSLMGFRQGFAEAFF	TGTGCCAGCAGCTTAATGGGATTTAGACAGGGGTTCGCTGAAGCTTTCTTT
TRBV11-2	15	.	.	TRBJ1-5	CASSLGGVGDQPQHF	TGTGCCAGCAGCTTAGGAGGAGTCGGGGATCAGCCCCAGCATTTT
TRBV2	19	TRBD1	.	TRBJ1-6	CASSRGGLRQGLVDPPLHF	TGTGCCAGCAGTCGAGGGGGACTTAGACAGGGTCTTGTCGATCCACCCCTCCACTTT
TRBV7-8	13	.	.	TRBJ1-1	CASSSPYSTEAFF	TGTGCCAGCAGCTCGCCCTACAGCACTGAAGCTTTCTTT
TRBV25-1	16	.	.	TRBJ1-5	CASRTTWVSLNQPQHF	TGTGCCAGCAGGACTACGTGGGTCAGCTTAAATCAGCCCCAGCATTTT
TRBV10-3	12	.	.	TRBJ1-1	CAISVGAGEAFF	TGTGCCATCAGTGTAGGGGCGGGTGAAGCTTTCTTT
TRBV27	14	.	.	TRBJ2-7	CASSFGPLLYEQYF	TGTGCCAGCAGTTTTGGACCCCTTCTCTACGAGCAGTACTTC
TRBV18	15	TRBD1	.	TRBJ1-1	CASSPRTGVNTEAFF	TGTGCCAGCTCCCCCCGGACAGGAGTGAACACTGAAGCTTTCTTT
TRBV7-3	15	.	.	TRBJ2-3	CASSPGPLSTDTQYF	TGTGCCAGCAGCCCGGGACCCCTTAGCACAGATACGCAGTATTTT
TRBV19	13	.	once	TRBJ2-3	CASSIGSTDTQYF	TGTGCCAGTAGTATCGGGAGCACAGATACGCAGTATTTT
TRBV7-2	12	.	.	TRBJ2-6	CASRSGANVLTF	TGTGCCAGCCGCTCTGGGGCCAACGTCCTGACTTTC
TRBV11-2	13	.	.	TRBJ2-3	CASSLDLRDTQYF	TGTGCCAGCAGCTTAGATCTAAGAGATACGCAGTATTTT
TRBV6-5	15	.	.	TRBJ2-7	CASRSTGSLEHEQYF	TGTGCCAGCAGGTCTACAGGGTCCCTTGAGCACGAGCAGTACTTC
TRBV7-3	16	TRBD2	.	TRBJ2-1	CASSLSTSGRGLEQFF	TGTGCCAGCAGCTTATCTACTAGCGGGAGAGGGCTTGAGCAGTTCTTC